This T cell receptor (beta chain) was captured in a study of early T cells in non-severe SARS-CoV-2 infection. This CDR3 is built from 18 residues. Per germline, CDR1 SQVTM and CDR2 ANQGSEA. V shed 0 bases, J shed 6 bases, and the junction held 15 bases outside the gene matches. In this sample, this clonotype turned up many times. The protocol attached unique molecular identifiers to individual cDNA molecules. One entry per CDR3 protein, called by TCRdb with MiXCR from the 5' RACE reads. The sample yields around 81,000 distinct CDR3 sequences, around 15% seen once. Material for sequencing was whole blood. J is TRBJ1-1 and V is TRBV29-1; TRBD1 aligns across 11 bases. This receptor was identified in an adult who was a healthcare worker with PCR-confirmed SARS-CoV-2 infection or an uninfected control (not recorded which). CDR3 region: CSVEDRMGVGTGGPEAFF. For the CDR3, the DNA is TGCAGCGTTGAAGATAGAATGGGTGTGGGGACAGGGGGTCCTGAAGCTTTCTTT.